This T cell receptor (beta chain) originates from a study of blood T cell repertoires in COVID-19. Study-wide context: The United States, Italy and Spain provided the acute and convalescent COVID-19 samples. T cells, B-cell-depleted T cells, or PBMCs supplied cDNA or gDNA.

Sequencing was performed with immunoSEQ multiplex PCR; in TCRdb, only in-frame clones are kept and a portion is missing. Seen here are approximately 220,000 clones, about 87% observed once, and the top ten hold about 1.2%. Donors of Cohort 3 who recovered were those that had two negative PCRs, clearance, or symptom resolution. Trimming took 3 bases from V and 2 from J; bases not matched to a gene: 2. The V gene's germline CDR1 is KGHDR and CDR2 SFDVKD. This CDR3 spans 15 amino acids. The chain recombines TRBV24-1 with TRBJ2-2; 7 bases agree with TRBD2. This receptor was taken from a man aged 30 to 39 who had recovered from COVID-19. The source material was PBMCs or T cells enriched from blood (not recorded which). The CDR3 DNA is TGTGCCACCAGTGATCCGGGACTAAACACCGGGGAGCTGTTTTTT. Translated, it gives CATSDPGLNTGELFF.